The 32 T cell receptor beta chains presented below share a single source sample, sequenced in a study of shared clonotypes between healthy human individuals. TCRdb's copy holds only in-frame clones and misses some; the assay was immunoSEQ multiplex PCR. The table lists roughly 850,000 clones, 96% of them singletons. Cells designated naive CD8 were CD45RO-negative and were positively selected for CCR7, with terminally differentiated effector memory CD45RA+ cells excluded. The specimen sequenced was naive CD8+ T cells sorted from blood. These receptors all stem from a man aged 25 to 45 in good health.

This chain connects TRBV19 to TRBJ2-7, with D perhaps matching TRBD2 (7 bases). Germline assignment: CDR1 LNHDA and CDR2 SQIVND (reference sequence). The V and J ends lost 3 bases and 5 bases respectively, with 14 bases between them. This CDR3 is 14 amino acids long. DNA for the CDR3: TGTGCCAGTAGTATCCAGGGGACTATTGACGAGCAGTACTTC. Translating it yields CASSIQGTIDEQYF.

The chain links TRBV7-9 to TRBJ2-5, with D maybe TRBD1 (5 bases). The CDR3 totals 15 residues. Germline V lookup: CDR1 SEHNR, CDR2 FQNEAQ (reference sequence). V dropped 10 bases and J dropped 0 bases, with 18 bases sitting between them. Here the CDR3 reads CATTALQENQETQYF. DNA of the CDR3: TGTGCCACCACAGCCCTACAGGAGAACCAAGAGACCCAGTACTTC.

The V call is TRBV27, the J call TRBJ2-2; D is uncertain. The CDR3 contains 13 residues. Germline CDR1 reads MNHEY; CDR2 reads SMNVEV (reference sequence). Deletions cut 8 bases from V and 3 bases from J, with 10 bases between. The CDR3 sequence: CASGSQHTGELFF. CDR3 bases: TGTGCCAGCGGGTCCCAACACACCGGGGAGCTGTTTTTT.

About this clone: This CDR3 is also generated by other DNA sequences in the sample. This chain connects TRBV11-2 to TRBJ2-7; tentative D call: TRBD1 (5 bases). V was pared by 5 bases and J by 3 bases, with 8 bases between. Germline lookup yields CDR1 SGHAT and CDR2 FQNNGV. The CDR3 runs 12 residues. For the CDR3, the DNA is TGTGCCAGCAGCCCAGACAGCTACGAGCAGTACTTC. Translation: CASSPDSYEQYF.

V usage is TRBV30 and J usage is TRBJ1-6; D possibly corresponds to TRBD1 (5 bases). The CDR3 totals 17 residues. CDR1 and CDR2 (germline): GTSNPN, SVGIG (reference sequence). Trimming stripped 0 bases from V and 3 bases from J, with 15 bases between. The CDR3 region has the DNA TGTGCCTGGAGTGTATCTCCCAGAGACAGCTATAATTCACCCCTCCACTTT. Its translation: CAWSVSPRDSYNSPLHF.

CDR3: CATSRLETDTQYF. CDR3 bases: TGTGCCACCAGCAGGCTAGAGACAGATACGCAGTATTTT. The rearrangement uses TRBV15 and TRBJ2-3; no clear D. Germline CDR1 reads LNHNV; CDR2 reads YYDKDF (reference sequence). The CDR3 totals 13 residues. Trimming removed 3 bases from V and 3 bases from J, with 7 bases in between.

Worth noting for this clone: This same CDR3 is encoded by further DNA sequences in the sample. The chain joins TRBV5-4 to TRBJ2-3; D call uncertain. The CDR3 has 12 amino acids. CDR1 SGHNT and CDR2 YYREEE come from the germline V gene (reference sequence). The germline V and J ends were trimmed by 0 bases and 6 bases, with 5 bases remaining between them. This CDR3 reads CASSLAPDTQYF. CDR3 sequence (DNA): TGTGCCAGCAGCTTGGCCCCCGATACGCAGTATTTT.

The V and J genes are TRBV5-1 and TRBJ2-7; 7 positions match TRBD1. Germline trimming cut 0 bases from V and 0 bases from J; bases unmatched to any gene: 3. The CDR3 has 15 residues. Germline CDR1 SGHRS, CDR2 YFSETQ. CDR3 residues: CASSLDRGNSYEQYF. The CDR3 DNA sequence: TGCGCCAGCAGCTTGGACAGGGGAAACTCCTACGAGCAGTACTTC.

The CDR3 region has the DNA TGTGCCAGCAGCTCCGGACTAGCGGGGACGAACACCGGGGAGCTGTTTTTT. This gives the protein CASSSGLAGTNTGELFF. The chain links TRBV13 to TRBJ2-2; TRBD2 matches at 12 bases. CDR3 size: 17 residues. V shed 4 bases, J shed 0 bases, and the junction held 3 bases outside the gene matches. CDR1 PRHDT and CDR2 FYEKMQ come from the germline V gene (reference sequence).

The V gene is TRBV27, the J gene TRBJ2-2; D gene uncertain. In germline, CDR1 is MNHEY, CDR2 SMNVEV (reference sequence). The CDR3 covers 13 residues. V was clipped by 3 bases and J by 8 bases, with 10 bases between them. In nucleotides, the CDR3 is TGTGCCAGCAGTTTTTTGGATCGGGGGGAGCTGTTTTTT. Its protein is CASSFLDRGELFF.

The chain uses TRBV27 and TRBJ2-3; 7 bases agree with TRBD1. Germline assignment: CDR1 MNHEY and CDR2 SMNVEV (reference sequence). The J segment lost 2 bases and the V segment lost 6 bases, leaving 8 bases of the junction unmatched. This CDR3 comprises 15 residues. CDR3 residues: CASSSRDRLTDTQYF. CDR3 sequence (DNA): TGTGCCAGCAGCTCCCGGGACAGACTCACAGATACGCAGTATTTT.

V usage is TRBV19 and J usage is TRBJ2-4; D might be TRBD1 (5 bases). The V end lost 4 bases, the J end lost 3 bases, and 13 bases lay between the germline ends. The CDR3 has 15 amino acids. The germline gives CDR1 LNHDA, CDR2 SQIVND (reference sequence). For the CDR3, the DNA is TGTGCCAGTAGTAATGCAGGGCTAATCAAAAACATTCAGTACTTC. Translating gives CASSNAGLIKNIQYF.

This clone showed up just once. V usage is TRBV27 and J usage is TRBJ2-1; TRBD2 is a possible D gene (6 bases). V shed 6 bases and J shed 8 bases, with 17 bases lying between them. Looked up from germline, CDR1 is MNHEY and CDR2 is SMNVEV (reference sequence). The CDR3 has 14 residues. CDR3 nucleotides: TGTGCCAGCAGGCCGACTAGGCCTACGGATGAGCAGTTCTTC. Amino acid sequence: CASRPTRPTDEQFF.

Concerning this clone itself: The same CDR3 can be traced to other DNA sequences in this sample. The V and J genes are TRBV6-6 and TRBJ2-5, with D possibly matching TRBD2 (6 bases). This CDR3 has 14 amino acids. Germline-derived CDR1 and CDR2 are MNHNY and SVGAGI (reference sequence). The V gene lost 5 bases and the J gene lost 2 bases, with 12 bases spanning the gap. The CDR3 DNA reads TGTGCCAGCAGTCCGCTAGCGTCTCAAGAGACCCAGTACTTC. This codes for CASSPLASQETQYF.

The V call is TRBV29-1, the J call TRBJ2-7; either TRBD1 or TRBD2 may fit D (5 bases each). The CDR3 extends over 15 amino acids. CDR1 SQVTM and CDR2 ANQGSEA come from the germline V gene. The V end lost 2 bases, the J end lost 2 bases, and 16 bases lay between the germline ends. CDR3 in DNA: TGCAGCGTTGAATTCGTCGGGACGGAGACCTACGAGCAGTACTTC. Translating it yields CSVEFVGTETYEQYF.

This clone showed up just once. The V and J genes are TRBV7-6 and TRBJ2-1, with TRBD2 matching over 9 bases. Germline V gives CDR1 SGHVS, CDR2 FNYEAQ. The length of the CDR3 is 15 residues. V dropped 1 base and J dropped 5; count of bases not matched to a gene: 3. CDR3 amino acids: CASSLVLAGNNEQFF. The CDR3 DNA sequence: TGTGCCAGCAGCTTAGTTCTAGCGGGAAACAATGAGCAGTTCTTC.

The chain uses TRBV29-1 and TRBJ2-3; no reliable D call. The CDR3 is made up of 12 amino acids. The germline V gene has CDR1 SQVTM and CDR2 ANQGSEA. Trimming left V 6 bases short and J 6 bases short, with 13 bases between. CDR3 loop: CSVGTAADTQYF. The CDR3 region has the DNA TGCAGCGTGGGAACAGCTGCTGATACGCAGTATTTT.

The count of this clone is one. J is TRBJ2-5 and V is TRBV27; possible D gene TRBD2, 5 bases. Germline V gene lookup returns CDR1 MNHEY and CDR2 SMNVEV (reference sequence). Trimming shortened V by 0 bases and J by 3 bases, and 11 bases separated the two germline ends. The CDR3 contains 15 residues. CDR3 sequence reads: CASSLSLGAKETQYF. As DNA, the CDR3 is TGTGCCAGCAGTTTATCGTTGGGAGCAAAAGAGACCCAGTACTTC.

The genes are TRBV7-8 and TRBJ2-2; D gene uncertain. The CDR3 totals 15 residues. Germline V gene sequence: CDR1 SGHVS, CDR2 FQNEAQ. V lost 2 bases and J lost 3, with 10 bases in between. The CDR3 reads CASSLRIRDTGELFF. CDR3 sequence (DNA): TGTGCCAGCAGCTTAAGGATTCGGGACACCGGGGAGCTGTTTTTT.

V gene TRBV7-6 combines with J gene TRBJ2-1, with TRBD2 identical over 8 bases. The CDR3 covers 16 residues. The V and J ends lost 3 bases and 8 bases, in that order; junction bases with no gene match: 12. Germline V gives CDR1 SGHVS, CDR2 FNYEAQ. The CDR3 bases are TGTGCCAGCAGCTTCGATCAGGTAGCGGGATCCGATGAGCAGTTCTTC. Its protein is CASSFDQVAGSDEQFF.

The chain is built from TRBV7-9 and TRBJ2-1, with a possible D match to TRBD2 (5 bases). The CDR3 is made up of 16 amino acids. The V gene's germline CDR1 is SEHNR and CDR2 FQNEAQ (reference sequence). V lost 6 bases, J lost 4 bases, and 19 bases lay in between. The CDR3 protein is CASRHMRVMSYNEQFF. The CDR3, as DNA: TGTGCCAGCAGGCATATGAGGGTTATGAGTTACAATGAGCAGTTCTTC.

The rearrangement joins TRBV4-1 to TRBJ2-5, with 14 positions matching TRBD2. Trimming took 8 bases from V and 5 from J; bases not matched to a gene: 10. Germline loops: CDR1 MGHRA, CDR2 YSYEKL. The CDR3 totals 16 residues. In nucleotides, the CDR3 is TGCGCCAGCCAATTGGGACTAGCGGGAGATGGGGAGACCCAGTACTTC. This encodes CASQLGLAGDGETQYF.

The chain carries TRBV9 and TRBJ2-5, with 10 bases aligning to TRBD2. Trimming cost V 3 bases and J 5 bases; bases outside gene matches: 10. The CDR3 covers 16 residues. Per the germline V gene, CDR1 is SGDLS and CDR2 is YYNGEE. CDR3 DNA: TGTGCCAGCAGCGCCCGGAGCGGGAGGGCCGGGGAGACCCAGTACTTC. It is translated as CASSARSGRAGETQYF.

The chain carries TRBV11-2 and TRBJ2-2; D gene ambiguous. The V end lost 6 bases, the J end lost 6 bases, and 17 bases lay between the germline ends. The V gene's germline CDR1 is SGHAT and CDR2 FQNNGV. The CDR3 extends over 15 amino acids. The chain's CDR3 is CASSSTGQKAGELFF. The CDR3 coding sequence is TGTGCCAGCAGTTCCACCGGGCAGAAGGCCGGGGAGCTGTTTTTT.

This clone was seen once. CDR3: CASSLGTSGATYTDTQYF. In nucleotides, the CDR3 is TGCGCCAGCAGCTTGGGGACTAGCGGGGCGACCTACACAGATACGCAGTATTTT. The chain joins TRBV5-1 to TRBJ2-3, with 12 positions matching TRBD2. Trimming removed 0 bases from V and 2 bases from J; junction bases left unmatched: 7. CDR1 is SGHRS and CDR2 is YFSETQ in the germline V gene. The CDR3 has 18 amino acids. Using reference TRBV5-1 and TRBJ2-3 for the parts outside the CDR3, the full variable domain is KAGVTQTPRYLIKTRGQQVTLSCSPISGHRSVSWYQQTPGQGLQFLFEYFSETQRNKGNFPGRFSGRQFSNSRSEMNVSTLELGDSALYLCASSLGTSGATYTDTQYFGPGTRLTVL.

The rearrangement uses TRBV5-4 and TRBJ2-5; 10 bases align to TRBD2. This CDR3 has 16 amino acids. The germline gives CDR1 SGHNT, CDR2 YYREEE (reference sequence). V gave up 3 bases and J gave up 2 bases; unmatched junction bases: 7. CDR3 sequence (DNA): TGTGCCAGCAGCTGGAAATTAGCGGGAGGACAAGAGACCCAGTACTTC. Translating gives CASSWKLAGGQETQYF.

This chain joins TRBV11-3 and TRBJ2-2, with D unresolved. Trimming stripped 6 bases from V and 2 bases from J, with 7 bases between. CDR3 size: 13 residues. In germline, CDR1 is SGHNT, CDR2 YENEEA. The CDR3 DNA reads TGTGCCAGCAGATCGAGAAACACCGGGGAGCTGTTTTTT. Its protein is CASRSRNTGELFF.

This clone was counted once. This chain links TRBV27 with TRBJ1-5; 9 bases map to TRBD1. Germline V gives CDR1 MNHEY, CDR2 SMNVEV (reference sequence). V lost 1 base, J lost 5 bases, and 12 bases stayed unmatched. This CDR3 has 18 amino acids. The CDR3 here is CASSLYYRGQILDQPQHF. CDR3 DNA sequence: TGTGCCAGCAGTTTATATTACAGGGGGCAGATTTTGGATCAGCCCCAGCATTTT.

The genes are TRBV6-4 and TRBJ2-1; 7 bases align to TRBD1. CDR1 and CDR2 (germline): MRHNA, SNTAGT. The CDR3 extends over 16 amino acids. V dropped 5 bases and J dropped 0; count of bases not matched to a gene: 7. The CDR3 spells CASSRTGLSSYNEQFF. CDR3 nucleotides: TGTGCCAGCAGTCGGACAGGATTGAGCTCCTACAATGAGCAGTTCTTC.

The rearrangement uses TRBV2 and TRBJ2-7, with D perhaps being TRBD1 or TRBD2 (6 bases each). The CDR3 spans 13 residues. Trimming pared 8 bases from V and 3 bases from J, leaving 14 bases between. The germline V gene encodes CDR1 SNHLY and CDR2 FYNNEI. CDR3 residues: CASRGLVRYEQYF. The CDR3 region has the DNA TGTGCCAGCCGGGGGCTAGTGCGCTACGAGCAGTACTTC.

The chain links TRBV9 to TRBJ2-5, with D possibly matching TRBD2 (6 bases). Trimming took off 0 bases at V and 4 bases at J, with 13 bases between the two ends. Germline lookup yields CDR1 SGDLS and CDR2 YYNGEE. This CDR3 comprises 15 residues. The DNA of the CDR3 is TGTGCCAGCAGCGTAGGTCGGGGGTTAGGAGAGACCCAGTACTTC. Translating gives CASSVGRGLGETQYF.

This chain uses TRBV29-1 with TRBJ2-7, with TRBD1 matching 7 bases. The CDR3 has 13 residues. With 4 bases clipped from V and 1 base from J, the junction kept 4 bases outside the gene matches. Germline V gene sequence: CDR1 SQVTM, CDR2 ANQGSEA. The CDR3: CSVVPGQSYEQYF. Written as DNA, the CDR3 is TGCAGCGTTGTCCCGGGACAGTCCTACGAGCAGTACTTC.